This T cell receptor beta chain emerged from a study of cytomegalovirus exposure and HLA in healthy donors. The PCR ran on 60 Vbeta and 13 Jbeta primers. The table came from immunoSEQ multiplex PCR; TCRdb's copy has only in-frame clones and leaves some out. The sample has about 190,000 clones, around 67% seen once. Donors in the study were healthy people who gave bone marrow. There are a few counts of this clone. What it recognizes is unknown. Germline values: CDR1 DFQATT, CDR2 SNEGSKA (reference sequence). V gave up 5 bases and J gave up 5 bases, with 10 bases separating them. CDR3 length: 11 residues. Whole-study results and caveats: Later analysis demonstrated an association between a missense DCLRE1C variant and TCR beta V- and J-gene trimming. In a later analysis, 16,951 TCR beta sequences were associated with HLA alleles at 0.05 false discovery rate.

V usage is TRBV20-1 and J usage is TRBJ2-7; D unclear. This sequence originates from a woman younger than 45 in good health and CMV-seropositive. Sequenced material: PBMCs. The CDR3 sequence: CSALQSNEQYF. The CDR3 DNA reads TGCAGTGCTTTACAGTCCAACGAGCAGTACTTC.